This paragraph reports one T cell receptor beta chain. This record belongs to a study of T cells in Graves' hyperthyroidism and ophthalmopathy. With 6 bases clipped from V and 7 bases from J, the junction kept 9 bases outside the gene matches. From germline, CDR1 is LGHDT and CDR2 YNNKEL (reference sequence). This CDR3 spans 14 amino acids. RNA transcripts gave rise to amplified TCR beta CDR3 regions. HTBI primers were the set used in a first-round RT-PCR of the TCR CDR3. TCRdb processed the multiplex PCR reads anew with MiXCR; each CDR3 protein has one entry. The data hold a few hundred thousand distinct CDR3 sequences, with around a sixth observed a single time.

The specimen was blood. This clonotype was obtained from a woman between 18 and 29 years old with Graves' hyperthyroidism that later progressed to Graves' ophthalmopathy. The chain uses TRBV3-1 and TRBJ1-5, with 7 bases lining up with TRBD1. The chain's CDR3 is CASRPQGIGQPQHF. The CDR3 bases are TGTGCCAGCAGGCCACAGGGGATCGGGCAGCCCCAGCATTTT.